The rows below give T cell receptor beta chains drawn from one sample of a study of early T cells in non-severe SARS-CoV-2 infection. TCRdb recomputed calls from the 5' RACE reads with MiXCR, one row per CDR3 protein. The table includes around 61,000 distinct CDR3 sequences, roughly 12% detected once. The sample consisted of whole blood. Receptors were obtained from an adult who was a healthcare worker with PCR-confirmed SARS-CoV-2 infection or an uninfected control (not recorded which). Each CDR3 is given with its conserved first and last residue. D genes are given only for firm matches. Clone sizes are given selectively: once, few, many, or a class where the clone is expanded.

j_gene,v_gene,abundance,d_gene,CDR3aa,CDR3nt
TRBJ2-7,TRBV28,.,.,CASSDVGSSYEQYF,TGTGCCAGCAGTGATGTAGGAAGCTCCTACGAGCAGTACTTC
TRBJ2-3,TRBV18,few,.,CASSPPGSLGTDTQYF,TGTGCCAGCTCACCACCCGGCTCGTTGGGCACAGATACGCAGTATTTT
TRBJ2-1,TRBV6-4,.,.,CASSDPGAGSNEQFF,TGTGCCAGCAGTGACCCTGGGGCGGGGAGCAATGAGCAGTTCTTC
TRBJ1-4,TRBV19,few,TRBD1,CASTPTGQGNEKLFF,TGTGCCAGTACCCCGACGGGACAGGGGAATGAAAAACTGTTTTTT
TRBJ1-1,TRBV14,many,TRBD1,CASSLRTGGLTEAFF,TGTGCCAGCAGCTTACGGACAGGGGGCTTAACTGAAGCTTTCTTT
TRBJ2-3,TRBV7-9,.,TRBD2,CASSLVIAGARTDTQYF,TGTGCCAGCAGCTTAGTTATCGCGGGAGCTAGGACAGATACGCAGTATTTT
TRBJ2-3,TRBV5-1,few,.,CASSLKVRGTRDTQYF,TGCGCCAGCAGCTTGAAAGTTAGGGGTACTCGGGATACGCAGTATTTT
TRBJ1-5,TRBV5-1,many,TRBD1,CASSPDTGGNQPQHF,TGCGCCAGCAGCCCAGATACAGGGGGCAATCAGCCCCAGCATTTT
TRBJ2-5,TRBV2,many,TRBD2,CASGQLAGGQKTQYF,TGTGCCAGCGGCCAACTAGCGGGAGGGCAAAAGACCCAGTACTTC
TRBJ1-5,TRBV6-1,.,TRBD1,CASRATGGGNQPQHF,TGTGCCAGCAGGGCCACAGGGGGTGGCAATCAGCCCCAGCATTTT
TRBJ2-3,TRBV3-1,many,.,CASSPQLGSASTDTQYF,TGTGCCAGCAGCCCCCAGCTGGGCAGTGCTAGCACAGATACGCAGTATTTT
TRBJ2-3,TRBV9,many,TRBD1,CASSSLDRADTQYF,TGTGCCAGCAGCTCTTTGGACAGGGCAGATACGCAGTATTTT
TRBJ2-2,TRBV7-9,many,.,CASSLERNTGELFF,TGTGCCAGCAGCTTAGAGAGGAACACCGGGGAGCTGTTTTTT
TRBJ1-4,TRBV7-7,many,TRBD1,CASSLGQGVREKLFF,TGTGCTAGCAGCTTAGGACAGGGGGTGCGTGAAAAACTGTTTTTT
TRBJ2-7,TRBV6-2/TRBV6-3,few,TRBD2,CASSFGPGTSGTSSYEQYF,TGTGCCAGCAGTTTCGGACCCGGGACTAGCGGGACTTCCTCCTACGAGCAGTACTTC
TRBJ2-1,TRBV7-7,few,TRBD2,CASSLGRLAGVEEQFF,TGTGCTAGCAGCTTAGGTAGACTAGCGGGGGTCGAGGAGCAGTTCTTC
TRBJ1-4,TRBV6-6,many,TRBD1,CASSFPGTGNEKLFF,TGTGCCAGCAGTTTTCCCGGGACAGGGAATGAAAAACTGTTTTTT
TRBJ1-2,TRBV12-3/TRBV12-4,many,TRBD1,CASSLTDRGQVYGYTF,TGTGCCAGCAGTTTAACGGACAGGGGGCAAGTGTATGGCTACACCTTC
TRBJ2-1,TRBV10-1,few,.,CASSESFGSTSYNEQFF,TGCGCCAGCAGTGAGTCGTTTGGCTCGACTTCCTACAATGAGCAGTTCTTC
TRBJ2-5,TRBV5-1,many,.,CASSGYRDTEGTQYF,TGCGCCAGCAGCGGCTACCGGGACACAGAAGGGACCCAGTACTTC
TRBJ2-1,TRBV9,.,TRBD1,CASSEGTGDMTGWSDEQFF,TGTGCCAGCAGCGAGGGGACAGGGGACATGACGGGGTGGAGCGATGAGCAGTTCTTC
TRBJ2-5,TRBV11-3,.,TRBD1,CASSLDRCTGGLGDQETQYF,TGTGCCAGCAGCTTAGACCGCTGTACAGGGGGCCTGGGAGACCAAGAGACCCAGTACTTC
TRBJ1-1,TRBV18,many,.,CASSPKQGQNTEAFF,TGTGCCAGCTCACCGAAACAGGGCCAGAACACTGAAGCTTTCTTT
TRBJ1-1,TRBV7-9,many,.,CASSLYDSMNTEAFF,TGTGCCAGCAGCTTATATGACAGCATGAACACTGAAGCTTTCTTT
TRBJ2-7,TRBV7-8,many,.,CASSLHLIPGTASYEQYF,TGTGCCAGCAGCTTACATCTGATCCCCGGGACCGCTTCCTACGAGCAGTACTTC
TRBJ2-7,TRBV14,many,.,CASSQWGAYEQYF,TGTGCCAGCAGCCAATGGGGAGCTTACGAGCAGTACTTC
TRBJ1-2,TRBV29-1,.,.,CSVPMGLTGYGYTF,TGCAGCGTACCAATGGGGCTGACTGGCTATGGCTACACCTTC
TRBJ2-2,TRBV7-6,.,TRBD2,CASSFSVAGGIGELFF,TGTGCCAGCAGCTTCTCCGTGGCGGGAGGAATCGGGGAGCTGTTTTTT
TRBJ1-1,TRBV2,.,TRBD1,CASARDRDTEAFF,TGTGCCAGCGCACGGGACAGGGACACTGAAGCTTTCTTT
TRBJ2-7,TRBV7-6,few,.,CASSRTGTFTWEQYF,TGTGCCAGCAGCCGGACCGGGACCTTTACGTGGGAGCAGTACTTC
TRBJ1-1,TRBV5-1,many,TRBD1,CASSPGTGGSTEAFF,TGCGCCAGCAGCCCCGGGACAGGGGGTTCCACTGAAGCTTTCTTT
TRBJ1-3,TRBV30,few,.,CAWSFSGNTIYF,TGTGCCTGGAGTTTTTCAGGAAACACCATATATTTT
TRBJ2-7,TRBV12-2,many,.,CASRLAPGTTLEQYF,TGTGCAAGTCGCTTAGCCCCGGGGACTACCTTAGAGCAGTACTTC
TRBJ1-4,TRBV7-9,few,TRBD1,CASSLEPGGSEKLFF,TGTGCCAGCAGCTTAGAGCCAGGGGGGAGTGAAAAACTGTTTTTT
TRBJ2-7,TRBV30,many,TRBD2,CAWNLSGRRHEQYF,TGTGCCTGGAATCTTAGCGGGAGGAGGCACGAGCAGTACTTC
TRBJ1-1,TRBV30,many,.,CAWNQGLNTEAFF,TGTGCCTGGAACCAGGGGCTGAACACTGAAGCTTTCTTT
TRBJ2-6,TRBV3-1,many,TRBD1,CASSSNPGQVGSGANVLTF,TGTGCCAGCAGCTCTAACCCCGGACAGGTGGGATCTGGGGCCAACGTCCTGACTTTC
TRBJ2-1,TRBV6-5,.,.,CASSYTLAGHEQFF,TGTGCCAGCAGTTACACCCTGGCAGGGCATGAGCAGTTCTTC
TRBJ2-7,TRBV9,few,.,CASRSTTLHEQYF,TGTGCCAGCAGGTCAACCACCCTCCACGAGCAGTACTTC
TRBJ1-1,TRBV5-1,many,TRBD1,CASSYQTGGGTEAFF,TGCGCCAGCAGCTACCAAACAGGGGGCGGCACTGAAGCTTTCTTT
TRBJ1-3,TRBV13,few,TRBD1,CASSPGTGTGNTIYF,TGTGCCAGCAGCCCGGGGACAGGGACTGGAAACACCATATATTTT
TRBJ1-2,TRBV6-1,few,TRBD1,CASSAITGGKNYGYTF,TGTGCCAGCAGTGCCATTACAGGGGGCAAGAACTATGGCTACACCTTC
TRBJ2-7,TRBV2,.,TRBD1,CASSEQGQGYEQYF,TGTGCCAGCAGTGAACAGGGACAGGGTTACGAGCAGTACTTC
TRBJ1-3,TRBV5-1,few,.,CASSRDGSSGNTIYF,TGCGCCAGCTCCCGGGACGGAAGCTCTGGAAACACCATATATTTT
TRBJ1-2,TRBV29-1,many,.,CSVADLGRHGYTF,TGCAGCGTTGCGGACCTCGGGCGGCATGGCTACACCTTC
TRBJ1-1,TRBV29-1,.,TRBD1,CSVPAPGQGRGTEAFF,TGCAGCGTCCCAGCCCCGGGACAGGGTAGAGGCACTGAAGCTTTCTTT
TRBJ2-1,TRBV2,many,.,CASSEGETKQFF,TGTGCCAGCAGTGAGGGCGAAACAAAGCAGTTCTTC
TRBJ2-1,TRBV7-2,.,TRBD2,CAIKRERQFF,TGTGCCATCAAGCGGGAGAGGCAGTTCTTC
TRBJ2-5,TRBV25-1,many,.,CASSLGTPGGKGETQYF,TGTGCCAGCAGTCTCGGGACGCCCGGGGGTAAGGGCGAGACCCAGTACTTC
TRBJ1-3,TRBV10-3,.,.,CACGVAGGNTIYF,TGTGCATGCGGCGTTGCGGGAGGAAACACCATATATTTT
TRBJ2-7,TRBV2,many,.,CASSEPNGAPSYEQYF,TGTGCCAGCAGTGAACCGAACGGGGCTCCCTCCTACGAGCAGTACTTC
TRBJ1-1,TRBV20-1,many,TRBD1,CSASVGTENTEAFF,TGCAGTGCTAGTGTGGGGACAGAGAACACTGAAGCTTTCTTT
TRBJ2-7,TRBV29-1,.,TRBD1,CSVVQGLDEQYF,TGCAGCGTTGTACAGGGGCTGGACGAGCAGTACTTC
TRBJ1-2,TRBV10-3,few,.,CAISNFAELGRDGYTF,TGTGCCATCAGTAACTTTGCGGAGTTGGGGCGGGATGGCTACACCTTC